The rows below give T cell receptor beta chains drawn from one sample of a study of blood T cell repertoires in COVID-19. The data were produced by immunoSEQ multiplex PCR, yet TCRdb's version contains in-frame clones alone and is incomplete. The sample contains approximately 70,000 clones, over 75% of which appear only once. The sample comprised peripheral blood. The receptors here all came from a human donor in a cohort sampled during active COVID-19. Both conserved end residues are part of each CDR3. The order of the fields is V gene, D gene, J gene, clone size, CDR3 protein, CDR3 DNA. The D gene is left open where the match is weak. A row's size may be missing; if present it is once, few, many or a size class.

v_call: TRBV4-1; d_call: TRBD2; j_call: TRBJ2-5; clone_size: -; cdr3_aa: CASSQTLLAGGPGETQYF; cdr3_nt: TGCGCCAGCAGCCAAACCTTACTAGCGGGAGGGCCTGGAGAGACCCAGTACTTC
v_call: TRBV7-3; d_call: -; j_call: TRBJ1-1; clone_size: -; cdr3_aa: CASSPTGPDTEAFF; cdr3_nt: TGTGCCAGCAGCCCCACAGGGCCAGACACTGAAGCTTTCTTT
v_call: TRBV3-1/TRBV3-2; d_call: -; j_call: TRBJ2-5; clone_size: -; cdr3_aa: CASSQGPQETQYF; cdr3_nt: TGTGCCAGCAGCCAAGGGCCTCAAGAGACCCAGTACTTC
v_call: TRBV21-1; d_call: -; j_call: TRBJ2-3; clone_size: -; cdr3_aa: CASSKRTPGLAGGGVDTQYF; cdr3_nt: TGTGCCAGCAGCAAAAGGACACCGGGACTAGCGGGAGGGGGGGTGGATACGCAGTATTTT
v_call: TRBV4-1; d_call: -; j_call: TRBJ1-2; clone_size: -; cdr3_aa: CASSQDRGNYGYTF; cdr3_nt: TGCGCCAGCAGCCAAGATCGGGGGAACTATGGCTACACCTTC
v_call: TRBV4-2; d_call: -; j_call: TRBJ1-2; clone_size: -; cdr3_aa: CASSQAEGRGYGYTF; cdr3_nt: TGTGCCAGCAGCCAAGCGGAGGGGAGAGGCTATGGCTACACCTTC
v_call: TRBV29-1; d_call: -; j_call: TRBJ1-2; clone_size: few; cdr3_aa: CSVGGGEGYTF; cdr3_nt: TGCAGCGTTGGGGGGGGCGAAGGCTACACCTTC
v_call: TRBV30; d_call: -; j_call: TRBJ1-4; clone_size: -; cdr3_aa: CAWINSGTKNEKLFF; cdr3_nt: TGTGCCTGGATAAATTCAGGGACTAAAAATGAAAAACTGTTTTTT
v_call: TRBV9; d_call: TRBD1; j_call: TRBJ2-3; clone_size: -; cdr3_aa: CASSATPGQAYADTQYF; cdr3_nt: TGTGCCAGCAGCGCAACCCCGGGACAGGCGTACGCAGATACGCAGTATTTT
v_call: TRBV2; d_call: -; j_call: TRBJ2-7; clone_size: -; cdr3_aa: CASSEAGWVYEQYF; cdr3_nt: TGTGCCAGCAGTGAGGCGGGATGGGTCTACGAGCAGTACTTC
v_call: TRBV28; d_call: TRBD1; j_call: TRBJ2-6; clone_size: -; cdr3_aa: CASGDRVGANVLTF; cdr3_nt: TGTGCCAGCGGGGACAGGGTCGGGGCCAACGTCCTGACTTTC
v_call: TRBV28; d_call: TRBD2; j_call: TRBJ2-1; clone_size: -; cdr3_aa: CASSMALGTSGGSSYNEQFF; cdr3_nt: TGTGCCAGCAGTATGGCCTTAGGGACTAGCGGGGGAAGCTCCTACAATGAGCAGTTCTTC
v_call: TRBV6-1; d_call: -; j_call: TRBJ2-5; clone_size: -; cdr3_aa: CASSEQAGDQETQYF; cdr3_nt: TGTGCCAGCAGTGAACAGGCAGGGGATCAAGAGACCCAGTACTTC
v_call: TRBV7-8; d_call: TRBD2; j_call: TRBJ2-3; clone_size: once; cdr3_aa: CASSRGRAGTDTQYF; cdr3_nt: TGTGCCAGCAGCCGCGGGAGGGCTGGCACAGATACGCAGTATTTT
v_call: TRBV19; d_call: TRBD1; j_call: TRBJ1-1; clone_size: once; cdr3_aa: CASSPSKGTAMNTEAFF; cdr3_nt: TGTGCCAGTAGTCCCTCGAAGGGGACAGCCATGAACACTGAAGCTTTCTTT
v_call: TRBV11-3; d_call: TRBD2; j_call: TRBJ2-1; clone_size: -; cdr3_aa: CASSPAGVSYNEQFF; cdr3_nt: TGTGCCAGCAGCCCAGCGGGGGTCTCCTACAATGAGCAGTTCTTC
v_call: TRBV5-4; d_call: -; j_call: TRBJ1-2; clone_size: -; cdr3_aa: CASSDDRDYGYTF; cdr3_nt: TGTGCCAGCAGCGACGACAGAGACTATGGCTACACCTTC